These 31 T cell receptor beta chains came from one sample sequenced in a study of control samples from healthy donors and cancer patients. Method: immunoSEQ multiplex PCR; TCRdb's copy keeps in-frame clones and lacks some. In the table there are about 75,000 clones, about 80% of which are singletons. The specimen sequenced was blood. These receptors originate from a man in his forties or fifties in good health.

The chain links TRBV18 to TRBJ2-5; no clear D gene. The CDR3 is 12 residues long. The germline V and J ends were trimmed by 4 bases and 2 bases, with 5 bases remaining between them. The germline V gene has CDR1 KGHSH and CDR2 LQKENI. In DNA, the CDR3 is TGTGCCAGCTCACTAAATCAAGAGACCCAGTACTTC. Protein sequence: CASSLNQETQYF.

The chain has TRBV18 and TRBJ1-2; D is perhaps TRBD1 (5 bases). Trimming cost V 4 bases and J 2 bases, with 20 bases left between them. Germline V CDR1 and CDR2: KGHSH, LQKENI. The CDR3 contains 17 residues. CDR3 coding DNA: TGTGCCAGCTCACGCTTTGGTTTGGGGGAAGACAACTATGGCTACACCTTC. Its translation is CASSRFGLGEDNYGYTF. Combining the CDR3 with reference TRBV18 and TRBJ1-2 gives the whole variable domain NAGVMQNPRHLVRRRGQEARLRCSPMKGHSHVYWYRQLPEEGLKFMVYLQKENIIDESGMPKERFSAEFPKEGPSILRIQQVVRGDSAAYFCASSRFGLGEDNYGYTFGSGTRLTVV.

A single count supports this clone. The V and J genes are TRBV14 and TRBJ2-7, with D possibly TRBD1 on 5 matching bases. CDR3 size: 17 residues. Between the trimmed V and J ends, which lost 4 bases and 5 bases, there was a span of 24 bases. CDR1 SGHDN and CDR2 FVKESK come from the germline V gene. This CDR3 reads CASSPRATYPSLNEQYF. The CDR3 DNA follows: TGTGCCAGCAGCCCCAGGGCAACTTATCCTTCACTGAACGAGCAGTACTTC. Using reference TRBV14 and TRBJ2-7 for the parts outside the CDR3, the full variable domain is EAGVTQFPSHSVIEKGQTVTLRCDPISGHDNLYWYRRVMGKEIKFLLHFVKESKQDESGMPNNRFLAERTGGTYSTLKVQPAELEDSGVYFCASSPRATYPSLNEQYFGPGTRLTVT.

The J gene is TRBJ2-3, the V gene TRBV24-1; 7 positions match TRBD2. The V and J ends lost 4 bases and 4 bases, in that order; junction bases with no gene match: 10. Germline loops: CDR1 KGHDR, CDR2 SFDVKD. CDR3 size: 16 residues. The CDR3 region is CATSEASGWGADTQYF. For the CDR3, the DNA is TGTGCCACCAGTGAAGCTAGCGGTTGGGGGGCAGATACGCAGTATTTT.

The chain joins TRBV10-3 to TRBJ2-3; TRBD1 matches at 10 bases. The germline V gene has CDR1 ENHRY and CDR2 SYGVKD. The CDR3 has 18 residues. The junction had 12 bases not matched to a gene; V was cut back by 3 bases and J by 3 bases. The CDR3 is CAISDPLLTGGRTDTQYF. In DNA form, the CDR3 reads TGTGCCATCAGTGACCCCCTCCTGACAGGGGGCAGAACAGATACGCAGTATTTT.

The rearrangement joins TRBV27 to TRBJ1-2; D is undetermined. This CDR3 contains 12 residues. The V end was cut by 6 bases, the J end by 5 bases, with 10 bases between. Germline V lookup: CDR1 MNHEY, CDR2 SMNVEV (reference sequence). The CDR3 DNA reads TGTGCCAGCAGCCCCGGTGGTTATGGCTACACCTTC. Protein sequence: CASSPGGYGYTF.

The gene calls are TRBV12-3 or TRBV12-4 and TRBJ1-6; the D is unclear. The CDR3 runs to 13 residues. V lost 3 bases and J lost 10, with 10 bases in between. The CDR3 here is CASSFSARSPLHF. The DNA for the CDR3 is TGTGCCAGCAGTTTTTCGGCGCGGTCACCCCTCCACTTT.

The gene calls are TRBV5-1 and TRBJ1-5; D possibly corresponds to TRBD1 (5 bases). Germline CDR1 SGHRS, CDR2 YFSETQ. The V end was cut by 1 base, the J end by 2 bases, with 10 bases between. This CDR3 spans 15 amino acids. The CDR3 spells CASSLYGDGNQPQHF. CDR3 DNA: TGCGCCAGCAGCTTGTACGGGGACGGCAATCAGCCCCAGCATTTT.

The CDR3 is CASRTSGSWTDTQYF. In DNA form, the CDR3 reads TGTGCCTCCCGGACTAGCGGGAGTTGGACAGATACGCAGTATTTT. The V and J genes are TRBV6-5 and TRBJ2-3, with TRBD2 identical over 13 bases. Germline lookup yields CDR1 MNHEY and CDR2 SVGAGI. The CDR3 loop spans 15 amino acids. With V trimmed by 11 bases and J by 3 bases, 8 bases remained unmatched.

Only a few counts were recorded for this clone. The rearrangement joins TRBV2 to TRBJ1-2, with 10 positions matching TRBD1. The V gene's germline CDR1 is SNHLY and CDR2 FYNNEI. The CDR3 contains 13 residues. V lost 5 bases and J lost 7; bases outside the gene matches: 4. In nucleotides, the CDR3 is TGTGCCAGCAGTAGACAGGGGGCGGGTGGCTACACCTTC. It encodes CASSRQGAGGYTF.

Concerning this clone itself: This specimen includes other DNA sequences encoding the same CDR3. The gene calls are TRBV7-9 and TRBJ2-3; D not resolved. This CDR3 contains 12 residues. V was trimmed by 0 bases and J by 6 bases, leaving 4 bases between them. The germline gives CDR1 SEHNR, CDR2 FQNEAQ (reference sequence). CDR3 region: CASSLATDTQYF. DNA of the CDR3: TGTGCCAGCAGCTTAGCGACGGATACGCAGTATTTT.

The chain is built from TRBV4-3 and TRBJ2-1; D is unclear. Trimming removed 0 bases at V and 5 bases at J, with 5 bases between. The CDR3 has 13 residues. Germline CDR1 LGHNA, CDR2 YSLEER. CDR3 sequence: CASSQDSDNEQFF. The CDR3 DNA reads TGCGCCAGCAGCCAAGACTCGGACAATGAGCAGTTCTTC.

The CDR3 nucleotides read TGTGCCAGTAGACTCGGGTCGACAGGGTTCGATCAGCCCCAGCATTTT. Translation gives CASRLGSTGFDQPQHF. The chain uses TRBV19 and TRBJ1-5, with TRBD1 matching over 7 bases. J lost 5 bases, V lost 6 bases, and 13 bases had no gene match. CDR1 is LNHDA, CDR2 SQIVND, per germline (reference sequence). There are 16 residues in the CDR3.

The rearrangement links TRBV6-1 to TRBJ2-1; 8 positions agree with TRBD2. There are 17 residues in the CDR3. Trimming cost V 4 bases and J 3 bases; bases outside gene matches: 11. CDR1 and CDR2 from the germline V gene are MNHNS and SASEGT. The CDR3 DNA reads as TGTGCCAGCAGTGTGGGATTGACTAGCGAGCACTACAATGAGCAGTTCTTC. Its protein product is CASSVGLTSEHYNEQFF.

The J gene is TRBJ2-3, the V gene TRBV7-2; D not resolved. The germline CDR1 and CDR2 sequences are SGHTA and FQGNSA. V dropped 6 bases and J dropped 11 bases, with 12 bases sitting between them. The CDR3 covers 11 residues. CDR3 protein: CASSPGSEQYF. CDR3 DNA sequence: TGTGCCAGCAGTCCCGGTAGTGAGCAGTATTTT.

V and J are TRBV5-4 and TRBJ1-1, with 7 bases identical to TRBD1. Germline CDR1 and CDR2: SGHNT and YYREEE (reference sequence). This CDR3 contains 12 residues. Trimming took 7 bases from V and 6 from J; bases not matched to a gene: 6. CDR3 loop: CASGRQGAEAFF. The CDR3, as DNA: TGTGCCAGCGGAAGACAGGGAGCTGAAGCTTTCTTT.

In DNA, the CDR3 is TGTGCCAGCAGTCCCTCCCGGACAGGGAGGAGCGAGCAGTACTTC. Translating it yields CASSPSRTGRSEQYF. V is TRBV28 and J is TRBJ2-7; 8 bases are shared with TRBD1. Germline assignment: CDR1 MDHEN and CDR2 SYDVKM. Losses at the gene ends were 5 bases for V and 6 bases for J; bases not matched to a gene: 12. The CDR3 has 15 residues.

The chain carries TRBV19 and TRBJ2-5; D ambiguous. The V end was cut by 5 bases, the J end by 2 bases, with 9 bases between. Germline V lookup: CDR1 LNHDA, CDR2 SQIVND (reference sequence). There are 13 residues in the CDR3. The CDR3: CASSPIGQETQYF. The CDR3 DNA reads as TGTGCCAGTAGTCCCATCGGTCAAGAGACCCAGTACTTC.

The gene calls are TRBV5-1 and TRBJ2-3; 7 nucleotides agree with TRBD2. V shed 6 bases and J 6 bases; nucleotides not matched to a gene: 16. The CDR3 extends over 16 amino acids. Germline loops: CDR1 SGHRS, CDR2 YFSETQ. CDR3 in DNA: TGCGCCAGCACCCCGCGACTAGCAGCCGTTTCGGATACGCAGTATTTT. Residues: CASTPRLAAVSDTQYF.

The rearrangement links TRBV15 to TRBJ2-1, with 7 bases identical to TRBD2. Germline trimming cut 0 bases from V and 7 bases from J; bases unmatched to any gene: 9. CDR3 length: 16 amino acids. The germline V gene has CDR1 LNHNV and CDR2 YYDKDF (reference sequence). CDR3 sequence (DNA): TGTGCCACCAGCAGAGAGGGCGGGAGTGGGAGGAATGAGCAGTTCTTC. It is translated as CATSREGGSGRNEQFF.

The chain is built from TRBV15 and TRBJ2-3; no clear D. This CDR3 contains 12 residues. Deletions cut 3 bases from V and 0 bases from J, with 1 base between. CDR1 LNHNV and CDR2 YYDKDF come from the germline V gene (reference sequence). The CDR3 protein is CATSRSTDTQYF. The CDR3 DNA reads TGTGCCACCAGCAGGAGCACAGATACGCAGTATTTT.

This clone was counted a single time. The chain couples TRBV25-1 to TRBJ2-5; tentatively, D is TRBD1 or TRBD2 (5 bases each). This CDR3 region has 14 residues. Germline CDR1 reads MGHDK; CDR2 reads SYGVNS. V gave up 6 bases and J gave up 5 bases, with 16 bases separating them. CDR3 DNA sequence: TGTGCCAGCAGCCGGGGCCTCCCGGGGGAGACCCAGTACTTC. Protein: CASSRGLPGETQYF.

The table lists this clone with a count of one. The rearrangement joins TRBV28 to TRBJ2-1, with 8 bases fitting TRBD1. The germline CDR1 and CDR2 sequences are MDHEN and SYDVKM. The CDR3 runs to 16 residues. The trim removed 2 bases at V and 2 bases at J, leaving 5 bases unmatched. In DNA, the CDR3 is TGTGCCAGCAGTTTACCACCGGGACAGGCCTACAATGAGCAGTTCTTC. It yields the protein CASSLPPGQAYNEQFF. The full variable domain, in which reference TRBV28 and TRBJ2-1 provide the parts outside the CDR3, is DVKVTQSSRYLVKRTGEKVFLECVQDMDHENMFWYRQDPGLGLRLIYFSYDVKMKEKGDIPEGYSVSREKKERFSLILESASTNQTSMYLCASSLPPGQAYNEQFFGPGTRLTVL.

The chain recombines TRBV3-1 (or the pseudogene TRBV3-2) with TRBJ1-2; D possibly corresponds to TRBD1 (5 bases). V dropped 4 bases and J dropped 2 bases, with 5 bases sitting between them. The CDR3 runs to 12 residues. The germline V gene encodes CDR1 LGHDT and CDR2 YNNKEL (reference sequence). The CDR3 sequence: CASSRGNYGYTF. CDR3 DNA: TGTGCCAGCAGCCGGGGGAACTATGGCTACACCTTC.

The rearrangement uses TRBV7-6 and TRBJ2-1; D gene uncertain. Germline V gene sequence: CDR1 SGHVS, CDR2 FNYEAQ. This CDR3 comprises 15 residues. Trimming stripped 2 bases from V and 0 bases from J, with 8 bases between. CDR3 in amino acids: CASSLPGLSYNEQFF. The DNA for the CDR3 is TGTGCCAGCAGCTTACCCGGGCTCTCCTACAATGAGCAGTTCTTC.

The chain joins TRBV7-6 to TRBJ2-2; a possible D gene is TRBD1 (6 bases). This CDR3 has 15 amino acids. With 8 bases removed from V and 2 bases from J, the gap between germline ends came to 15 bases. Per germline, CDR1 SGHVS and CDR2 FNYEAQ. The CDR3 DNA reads TGTGCCAGCTCCCCCTGGGGGCTAAACACCGGGGAGCTGTTTTTT. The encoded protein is CASSPWGLNTGELFF. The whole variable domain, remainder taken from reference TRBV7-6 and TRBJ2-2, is GAGVSQSPRYKVTKRGQDVALRCDPISGHVSLYWYRQALGQGPEFLTYFNYEAQQDKSGLPNDRFSAERPEGSISTLTIQRTEQRDSAMYRCASSPWGLNTGELFFGEGSRLTVL.

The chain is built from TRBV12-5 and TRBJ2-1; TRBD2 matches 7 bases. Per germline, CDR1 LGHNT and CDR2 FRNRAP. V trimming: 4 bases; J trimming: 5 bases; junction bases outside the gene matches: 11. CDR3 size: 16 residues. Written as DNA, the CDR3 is TGTGCTAGTGGTTGGCCATCGGGGGGTCACGACAATGAGCAGTTCTTC. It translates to CASGWPSGGHDNEQFF.

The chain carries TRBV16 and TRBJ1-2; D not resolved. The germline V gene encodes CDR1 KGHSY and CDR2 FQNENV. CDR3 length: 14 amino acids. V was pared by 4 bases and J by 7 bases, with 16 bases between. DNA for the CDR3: TGTGCCAGCAGCCCCTCCTCGGGGAGCTTTGGCTACACCTTC. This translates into CASSPSSGSFGYTF.

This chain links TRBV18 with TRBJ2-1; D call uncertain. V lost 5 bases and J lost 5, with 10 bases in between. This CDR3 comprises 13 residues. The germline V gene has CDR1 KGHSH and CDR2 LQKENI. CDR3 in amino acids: CASSADLNNEQFF. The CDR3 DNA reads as TGTGCCAGCTCAGCGGACCTGAACAATGAGCAGTTCTTC.

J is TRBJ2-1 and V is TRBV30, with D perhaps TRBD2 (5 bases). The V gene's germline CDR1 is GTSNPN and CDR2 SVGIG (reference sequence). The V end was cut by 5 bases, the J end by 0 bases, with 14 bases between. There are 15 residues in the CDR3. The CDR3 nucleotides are TGTGCCTGGTCCCTTGGGGAGAGCTCCTACAATGAGCAGTTCTTC. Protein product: CAWSLGESSYNEQFF.

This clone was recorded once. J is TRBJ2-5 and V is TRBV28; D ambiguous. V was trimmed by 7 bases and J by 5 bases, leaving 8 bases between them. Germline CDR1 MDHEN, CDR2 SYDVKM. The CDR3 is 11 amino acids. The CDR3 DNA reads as TGTGCCAGCACCCTCGGCGAGACCCAGTACTTC. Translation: CASTLGETQYF.